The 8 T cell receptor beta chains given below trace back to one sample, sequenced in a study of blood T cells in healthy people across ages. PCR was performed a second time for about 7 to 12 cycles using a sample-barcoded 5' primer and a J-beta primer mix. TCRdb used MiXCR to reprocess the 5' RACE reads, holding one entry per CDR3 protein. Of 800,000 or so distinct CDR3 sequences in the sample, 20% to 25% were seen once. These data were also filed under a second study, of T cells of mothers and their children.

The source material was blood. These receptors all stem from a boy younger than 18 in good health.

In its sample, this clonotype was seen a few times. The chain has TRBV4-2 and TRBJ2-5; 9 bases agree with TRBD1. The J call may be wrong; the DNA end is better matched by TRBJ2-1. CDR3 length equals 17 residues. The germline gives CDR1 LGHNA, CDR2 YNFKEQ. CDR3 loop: CASSQEAGQGFYNEQFF. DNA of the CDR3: TGTGCCAGCAGCCAAGAGGCGGGACAGGGTTTTTACAATGAGCAGTTCTTC.

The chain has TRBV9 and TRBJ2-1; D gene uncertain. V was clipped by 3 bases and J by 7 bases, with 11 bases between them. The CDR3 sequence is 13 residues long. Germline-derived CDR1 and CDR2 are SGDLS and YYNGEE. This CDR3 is CASSALRRNEQFF. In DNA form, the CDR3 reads TGTGCCAGCAGCGCCCTGAGGCGGAATGAGCAGTTCTTC.

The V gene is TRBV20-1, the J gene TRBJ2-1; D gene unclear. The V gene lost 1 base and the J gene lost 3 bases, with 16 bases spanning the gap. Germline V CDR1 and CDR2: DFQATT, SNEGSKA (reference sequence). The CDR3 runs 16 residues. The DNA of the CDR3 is TGCAGTGCTAGAGGCCCCCCCGGAGATGGCTACAATGAGCAGTTCTTC. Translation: CSARGPPGDGYNEQFF.

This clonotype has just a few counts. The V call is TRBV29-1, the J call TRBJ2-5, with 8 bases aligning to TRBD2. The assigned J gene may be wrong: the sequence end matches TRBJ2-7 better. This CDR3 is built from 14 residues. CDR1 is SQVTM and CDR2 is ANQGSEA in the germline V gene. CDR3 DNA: TGCAGCGTCGGACGGACTAGCTATTCCTACGAGCAGTACTTC. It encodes CSVGRTSYSYEQYF.

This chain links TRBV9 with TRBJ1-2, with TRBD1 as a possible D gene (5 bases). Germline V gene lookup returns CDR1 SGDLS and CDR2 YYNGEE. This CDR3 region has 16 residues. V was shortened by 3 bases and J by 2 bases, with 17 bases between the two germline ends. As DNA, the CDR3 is TGTGCCAGCAGCGAGGGGCAGGACCCGATCAACTATGGCTACACCTTC. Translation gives CASSEGQDPINYGYTF.

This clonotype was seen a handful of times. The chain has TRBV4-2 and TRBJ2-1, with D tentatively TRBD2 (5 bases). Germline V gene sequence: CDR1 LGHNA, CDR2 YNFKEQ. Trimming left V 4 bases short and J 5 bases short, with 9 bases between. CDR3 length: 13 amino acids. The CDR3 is CASSPGLHNEQFF. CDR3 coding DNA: TGTGCCAGCAGCCCTGGACTCCACAATGAGCAGTTCTTC.

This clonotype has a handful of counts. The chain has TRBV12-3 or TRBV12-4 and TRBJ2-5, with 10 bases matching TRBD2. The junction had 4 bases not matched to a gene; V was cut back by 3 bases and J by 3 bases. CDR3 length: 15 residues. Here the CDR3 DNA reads TGTGCCAGCAGTTTTGGTCTAGCGGGAGAAGAGACCCAGTACTTC. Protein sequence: CASSFGLAGEETQYF.

Here the CDR3 reads CASSDRTGGEQPQHF. In DNA form, the CDR3 reads TGTGCCAGCAGTGACCGTACAGGTGGGGAACAGCCCCAGCATTTT. The chain has TRBV2 and TRBJ1-5, with a weak D call TRBD1 (5 bases). Trimming shortened V by 3 bases and J by 7 bases, and 16 bases separated the two germline ends. This CDR3 comprises 15 residues. Germline-derived CDR1 and CDR2 are SNHLY and FYNNEI.